The 27 T cell receptor beta chains below all came from one sample that was sequenced in a study of tumor-infiltrating lymphocytes in primary liver carcinoma. From about 19-30 mg of unsorted bulk tissue, DNA and RNA were co-extracted together. Researchers generated TCR beta cDNA from roughly 500 ng of total RNA, relying on a constant-region primer. Three nested multiplex PCR rounds, a slightly modified ARM-PCR, produced the libraries for TCR beta. The study ran its first two PCR rounds for roughly 10 cycles each, using TRBV1-TRBV30 forward primers and a C-beta reverse primer. TCRdb fed the multiplex PCR reads into MiXCR, producing one record per CDR3 protein. The profile shows roughly 78,000 distinct CDR3 sequences, about two thirds of them singletons. The sample taken for sequencing was liver tumor tissue from sampling region 4. Subset indicated: tumor region T4, right-lateral pole. The receptors here all came from a woman aged 60-75 years with primary liver carcinoma and hepatitis B virus infection.

The chain employs TRBV11-3 and TRBJ2-2; D ambiguous. This CDR3 is built from 14 residues. V was cut by 9 bases and J by 5 bases, with 16 bases left in between. The V gene's germline CDR1 is SGHNT and CDR2 YENEEA. The CDR3 loop reads CARRATWATGELFF. The CDR3 coding sequence is TGTGCCAGAAGGGCAACTTGGGCGACCGGGGAGCTGTTTTTT.

As regards this clonotype: Just one base apart from a much larger clone, this may be a read error. V and J are TRBV28 and TRBJ1-6, with a possible D match to TRBD1 (5 bases). There are 11 residues in the CDR3. CDR1 and CDR2 from the germline V gene are MDHEN and SYDVKM. Trimming cost V 8 bases and J 11 bases, with 10 bases left between them. The CDR3 loop is CASGGNPPLHF. CDR3 nucleotides: TGTGCCAGCGGGGGGAATCCACCCCTCCACTTT.

The sample holds many counts of this clonotype. J is TRBJ2-5 and V is TRBV5-1; TRBD2 matches at 7 bases. CDR1 is SGHRS and CDR2 is YFSETQ in the germline V gene. Trimming took 1 base from V and 5 from J; bases not matched to a gene: 8. The CDR3 consists of 15 residues. The CDR3 region has the DNA TGCGCCAGCAGCTTGATGCGGGAGAATGGGGAGACCCAGTACTTC. Its translation: CASSLMRENGETQYF.

Regarding this clonotype: It is likely a read error, because the conserved phenylalanine at the end of the CDR3 is missing. This chain connects TRBV11-2 to TRBJ2-3; D might be TRBD1 (6 bases). The germline V gene encodes CDR1 SGHAT and CDR2 FQNNGV. The CDR3 is made up of 16 amino acids. CDR3 sequence: CAISSQGTFLSDTQYV. CDR3 in DNA: TGTGCCATCAGCAGCCAGGGGACATTCTTGTCAGATACGCAGTATGTT.

Comment on this clonotype: A junction boundary mismatches the germline segment, possibly from a read error. The genes are TRBV11-2 and TRBJ2-3; D is undetermined. The germline V gene encodes CDR1 SGHAT and CDR2 FQNNGV. The CDR3 loop spans 13 amino acids. The CDR3 nucleotides are TGTGCCAGCTGCTTAGATCGAGGAAATACGCAGTTTTTT. This sequence encodes CASCLDRGNTQFF.

On this clonotype itself: Compared with germline, one end of the junction differs, possibly owing to a read error. This rearrangement joins TRBV12-3 or TRBV12-4 to TRBJ1-2; D gene uncertain. The CDR3 runs 12 residues. CDR3 residues: CANSLGLQNYAF. For the CDR3, the DNA is TGTGCCAACAGTTTAGGCCTACAGAACTATGCCTTC.

This clonotype was observed a single time. Germline is not matched at one junction end, which may reflect a read error. The gene calls are TRBV11-2 and TRBJ2-7; no reliable D call. The CDR3 runs 14 residues. Germline V gene lookup returns CDR1 SGHAT and CDR2 FQNNGV. CDR3 nucleotides: TGTGTCAGCAGCTTTACCGGTAGAACCTACGAGCAGTGTTTC. Encoded protein: CVSSFTGRTYEQCF.

The chain recombines TRBV12-5 with TRBJ1-2, with 7 bases identical to TRBD1. Germline V gene lookup returns CDR1 LGHNT and CDR2 FRNRAP. The V and J ends lost 9 bases and 11 bases, in that order; junction bases with no gene match: 18. The CDR3 length is 14 residues. The CDR3 spells CASARDSANYSYTF. The DNA of the CDR3 is TGTGCTAGCGCGAGGGACAGCGCCAACTATAGTTACACCTTC.

As concerns this clonotype: A read error may produce the germline difference seen at one junction end. J is TRBJ2-3 and V is TRBV11-2; D not resolved. CDR1 is SGHAT and CDR2 is FQNNGV in the germline V gene. This CDR3 spans 12 amino acids. CDR3 amino acids: CVSNPRADTQYF. Written as DNA, the CDR3 is TGTGTCAGCAACCCCCGGGCGGATACGCAGTATTTT.

This clonotype was seen repeatedly, ten times or more. The chain recombines TRBV28 with TRBJ1-2; the D is unclear. Germline CDR1 MDHEN, CDR2 SYDVKM. V was pared by 1 base and J by 5 bases, with 20 bases between. The CDR3 totals 17 residues. The CDR3 loop is CASSLSSGGPQGYGYTF. The CDR3 nucleotides are TGTGCCAGCAGTTTATCTTCGGGAGGGCCCCAAGGATATGGCTACACCTTC.

This clonotype was found a few times. This may be a read error: a much more frequent sequence differs by one nucleotide. A read error is likely, as this CDR3 ends without the conserved phenylalanine or tryptophan. This chain uses TRBV10-3 with TRBJ2-7; D gene ambiguous. The germline V gene has CDR1 ENHRY and CDR2 SYGVKD. V was pared by 11 bases and J by 5 bases, with 19 bases between. This CDR3 spans 13 amino acids. The CDR3 bases are TGTGCCTCCCAGTCAGACCCAGACCACGAGCAGTACTCC. Amino acid sequence: CASQSDPDHEQYS.

About this clonotype: This may arise from a read error, as a much more abundant clone is one base away. This chain joins TRBV18 and TRBJ1-4; D possibly corresponds to TRBD1 (6 bases). CDR1 KGHSH and CDR2 LQKENI come from the germline V gene. The CDR3 extends over 19 amino acids. The DNA for the CDR3 is TGTGCCAACTCACCAAGGACAGCGCTTGATTACGCAACTAATGAAAAACTGTTTTTT. Its translation is CANSPRTALDYATNEKLFF.

For this clonotype: One base away lies a much larger clone, so this may be a sequencing read error. The chain employs TRBV30 and TRBJ1-3; D not resolved. CDR3 size: 13 residues. Germline CDR1 and CDR2: GTSNPN and SVGIG (reference sequence). As DNA, the CDR3 is TGTGCCTGGAGGTACCTTAGTGGAAACACCATGTATTTT. Protein: CAWRYLSGNTMYF.

Note on this clonotype: This may arise from a read error, as a much more abundant clone is one base away. The chain has TRBV7-9 and TRBJ1-1; 7 nucleotides line up with TRBD1. The CDR3 sequence is 12 residues long. Germline-derived CDR1 and CDR2 are SEHNR and FQNEAQ (reference sequence). V lost 5 bases and J lost 8; bases outside the gene matches: 5. The CDR3 coding sequence is TGTGCCAGCAGCCTCGGGACAGCGGAAGCTTTCTTT. Translated: CASSLGTAEAFF.

Details on this clonotype: This clone may be a read error of a much larger clone one base away. The chain recombines TRBV15 with TRBJ2-7; TRBD1 matches at 7 bases. V dropped 7 bases and J dropped 3; count of bases not matched to a gene: 9. The CDR3 contains 14 residues. Per germline, CDR1 LNHNV and CDR2 YYDKDF (reference sequence). CDR3 nucleotide sequence: TGTGCCACCAACAGGGGACAAAACGACTACGAGCAGTACTTC. It encodes CATNRGQNDYEQYF.

For this clonotype: Without the conserved terminal phenylalanine or tryptophan, this CDR3 likely stems from a read error. The CDR3 sequence: CAWKVSYEQYL. In DNA form, the CDR3 reads TGTGCCTGGAAGGTCTCCTACGAGCAGTACTTA. The rearrangement links TRBV30 to TRBJ2-7; D gene uncertain. This CDR3 region has 11 residues. The germline CDR1 and CDR2 sequences are GTSNPN and SVGIG (reference sequence). V lost 4 bases to trimming and J lost 0 bases, with 4 bases between them.

With regard to this clonotype: A read error may be the cause here, since a much bigger clone is one base away. The J gene is TRBJ2-6, the V gene TRBV28; weak D call: TRBD1 (5 bases). Germline V gene data show CDR1 as MDHEN and CDR2 as SYDVKM. The CDR3 length is 17 residues. Written as DNA, the CDR3 is TGTGCCAGCAGTTTGCTCAGGGTCAGCTCTGGGGTCAACGTCCTGACTTTC. Translated: CASSLLRVSSGVNVLTF.

In the case of this clonotype: A read error may account for a junction end that differs from germline. The rearrangement links TRBV11-2 to TRBJ1-6; D not certain. The CDR3 totals 13 residues. Germline CDR1 SGHAT, CDR2 FQNNGV. CDR3 sequence reads: CACSLEPGSPLHF. As DNA, the CDR3 is TGTGCCTGCAGCTTAGAGCCGGGCTCACCTCTCCACTTT.

Worth noting for this clonotype: A read error may be the cause here, since a much bigger clone is one base away. The chain links TRBV5-1 to TRBJ2-1, with D possibly matching TRBD2 (5 bases). The germline V and J ends were trimmed by 4 bases and 4 bases, with 9 bases remaining between them. CDR1 and CDR2 from the germline V gene are SGHRS and YFSETQ. The CDR3 has 13 amino acids. Written as DNA, the CDR3 is TGCGCCAGCAGCATGGCGGGTTACAATGAGCAGTTCTTC. Its protein product is CASSMAGYNEQFF.

Worth noting for this clonotype: Germline is not matched at one junction end, which may reflect a read error. The chain is built from TRBV4-1 and TRBJ1-1; D is unresolved. The CDR3 is 17 residues long. The germline V gene has CDR1 MGHRA and CDR2 YSYEKL. CDR3 nucleotide sequence: TGCGCCAGCTGCCAAGACCCACGGAGAGCCTTGAACACTGAGGTTTTCTTT. It encodes CASCQDPRRALNTEVFF.

A word on this clonotype: A read error is possible here, since a much larger clone lies one base away. It is likely a read error, because the conserved phenylalanine at the end of the CDR3 is missing. The rearrangement joins TRBV7-3 to TRBJ1-1; D is uncertain. This CDR3 comprises 13 residues. Trimming removed 4 bases at V and 0 bases at J, with 6 bases between. Germline CDR1 SGHTA, CDR2 FQGTGA. The CDR3 region is CASSSQMNTEAFV. CDR3 bases: TGTGCCAGCAGCTCCCAGATGAACACTGAAGCTTTCGTT.

Details on this clonotype: This sequence may be a read error, since a much larger clone differs from it by one base. The V gene is TRBV10-2, the J gene TRBJ2-7; a possible D gene is TRBD2 (6 bases). Germline loops: CDR1 WSHSY, CDR2 SAAADI. This CDR3 spans 15 amino acids. This chain's CDR3 is CTSSEPGGMVYEQYF. CDR3 in DNA: TGCACCAGCAGTGAGCCGGGCGGGATGGTCTACGAGCAGTACTTC.

Comment on this clonotype: The missing conserved phenylalanine or tryptophan at the end of this CDR3 makes a read error likely. The genes are TRBV11-3 and TRBJ2-1; 7 bases match TRBD2. CDR1 is SGHNT and CDR2 is YENEEA in the germline V gene. CDR3 length equals 17 residues. V was pared by 4 bases and J by 8 bases, with 17 bases of the junction left unmatched. CDR3 bases: TGTGCCAGCAGCTCAGGTCGGGGGGAGTGGGATGTCGATGAGCAGTTCTCC. Amino acid sequence: CASSSGRGEWDVDEQFS.

On this clonotype: At one end the junction does not follow the germline gene, possibly because of a read error. The gene calls are TRBV6-5 and TRBJ2-1, with TRBD2 as a possible D gene (5 bases). This CDR3 comprises 16 residues. Germline-derived CDR1 and CDR2 are MNHEY and SVGAGI. In DNA form, the CDR3 reads TGTGCCAGCAGATACTCAACTAGTGGGATTCCAGTGGAGCAGTTCTTC. Protein product: CASRYSTSGIPVEQFF.

As regards this clonotype: Compared with germline, one end of the junction differs, possibly owing to a read error. The rearrangement uses TRBV6-5 and TRBJ2-3; D is tentatively TRBD1 or TRBD2 (5 bases each). The CDR3 runs 14 residues. Germline CDR1 MNHEY, CDR2 SVGAGI. In nucleotides, the CDR3 is TGTGTCAGCAGTCTACGAGGGGTCACAGATACGCAGTATTTT. It specifies CVSSLRGVTDTQYF.

This chain links TRBV7-2 with TRBJ2-1, with TRBD1 identical over 8 bases. This CDR3 has 13 amino acids. V shed 4 bases, J shed 7 bases, and the junction held 3 bases outside the gene matches. Germline V gene data show CDR1 as SGHTA and CDR2 as FQGNSA. CDR3 region: CASSWDRNNEQFF. The CDR3 DNA reads TGTGCCAGCAGCTGGGACAGGAATAATGAGCAGTTCTTC.

This clonotype occurred many times. The chain is built from TRBV7-3 and TRBJ2-1, with TRBD2 matching over 10 bases. Per germline, CDR1 SGHTA and CDR2 FQGTGA. Unmatched junction bases numbered 9, after V lost 3 bases and J lost 10 bases. The CDR3 runs to 15 residues. The CDR3, as DNA: TGTGCCAGCAGCTTTGGTCTAGCGGGAGTCGGGGAGCAGTTCTTC. Protein product: CASSFGLAGVGEQFF.